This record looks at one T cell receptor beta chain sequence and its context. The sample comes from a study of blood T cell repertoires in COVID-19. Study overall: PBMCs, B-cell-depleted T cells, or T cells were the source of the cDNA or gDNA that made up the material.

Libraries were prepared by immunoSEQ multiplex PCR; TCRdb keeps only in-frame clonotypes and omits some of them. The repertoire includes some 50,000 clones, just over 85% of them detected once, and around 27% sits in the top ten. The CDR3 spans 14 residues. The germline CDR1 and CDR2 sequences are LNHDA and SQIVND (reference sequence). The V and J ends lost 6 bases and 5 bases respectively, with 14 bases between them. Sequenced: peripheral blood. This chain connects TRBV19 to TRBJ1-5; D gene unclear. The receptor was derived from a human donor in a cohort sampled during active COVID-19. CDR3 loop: CASRIRVNYQPQHF. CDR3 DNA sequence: TGTGCCAGTAGGATCCGGGTCAATTATCAGCCCCAGCATTTT.